This T cell receptor beta chain was obtained from a study of OX40 agonist ivuxolimab in advanced cancers. On the study more broadly: Patients were treated with ivuxolimab, an agonistic anti-OX40 (CD134) antibody. One hepatocellular carcinoma and two cutaneous melanoma patients partially responded. Overall study results and limits: More expanded clones were found, on average, in CD8+ than in CD4+ T cells. Certain nonresponding patients likewise had low normalized T-cell clonal expansion.

This table comes from immunoSEQ multiplex PCR, and its TCRdb copy is limited to in-frame clones, with some not included. This sample carries 14,000 to 15,000 clones, 91% of them seen once, and the ten largest clones take 20% to 25%. A word on this clone: Its antigen is undetermined.

Trimming cost V 0 bases and J 7 bases, with 13 bases left between them. The length of the CDR3 is 14 residues. Germline values: CDR1 MNHNY, CDR2 SVGAGI (reference sequence). The source material was CD4+ or CD8+ T cells sorted from blood, sampled in a trial of the OX40 agonist ivuxolimab. The clonotype was recovered from an adult with an advanced solid tumor such as melanoma, head and neck, liver or kidney cancer. The rearrangement joins TRBV6-6 to TRBJ2-7; D unclear. CDR3 nucleotide sequence: TGTGCCAGCAGTTACTCTGCGGAATTGTTGGAGCAGTACTTC. Its translation is CASSYSAELLEQYF.